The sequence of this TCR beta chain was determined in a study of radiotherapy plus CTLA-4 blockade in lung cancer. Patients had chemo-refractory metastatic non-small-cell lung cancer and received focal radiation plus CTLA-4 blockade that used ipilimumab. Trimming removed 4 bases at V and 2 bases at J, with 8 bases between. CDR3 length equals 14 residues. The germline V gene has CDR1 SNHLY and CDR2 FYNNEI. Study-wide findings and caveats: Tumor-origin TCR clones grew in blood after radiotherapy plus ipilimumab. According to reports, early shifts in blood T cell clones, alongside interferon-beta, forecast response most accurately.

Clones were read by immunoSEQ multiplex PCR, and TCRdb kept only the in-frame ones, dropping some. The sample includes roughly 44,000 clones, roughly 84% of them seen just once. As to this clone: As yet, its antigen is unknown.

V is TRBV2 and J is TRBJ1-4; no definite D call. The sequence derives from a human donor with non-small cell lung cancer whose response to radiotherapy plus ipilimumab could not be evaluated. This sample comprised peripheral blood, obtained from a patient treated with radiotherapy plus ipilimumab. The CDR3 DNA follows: TGTGCCAGCAGTGTCCGGAGGACTAATGAAAAACTGTTTTTT. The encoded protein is CASSVRRTNEKLFF.